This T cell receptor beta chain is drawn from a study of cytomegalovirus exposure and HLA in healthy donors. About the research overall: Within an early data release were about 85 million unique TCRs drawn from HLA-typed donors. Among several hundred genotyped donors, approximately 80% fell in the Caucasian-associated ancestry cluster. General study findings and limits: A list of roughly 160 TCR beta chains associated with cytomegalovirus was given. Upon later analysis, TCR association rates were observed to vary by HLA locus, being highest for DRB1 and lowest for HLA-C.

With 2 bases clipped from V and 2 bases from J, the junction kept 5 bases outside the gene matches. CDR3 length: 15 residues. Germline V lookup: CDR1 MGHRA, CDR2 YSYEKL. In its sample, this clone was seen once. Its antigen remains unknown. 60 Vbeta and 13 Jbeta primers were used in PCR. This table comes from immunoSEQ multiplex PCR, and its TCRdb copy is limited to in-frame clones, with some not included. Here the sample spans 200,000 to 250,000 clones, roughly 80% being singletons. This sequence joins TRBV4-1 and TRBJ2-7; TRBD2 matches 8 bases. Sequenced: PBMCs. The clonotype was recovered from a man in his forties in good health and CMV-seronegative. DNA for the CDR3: TGCGCCAGCAGCCAAACTAGCGGAGTCGCCTACGAGCAGTACTTC. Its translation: CASSQTSGVAYEQYF.